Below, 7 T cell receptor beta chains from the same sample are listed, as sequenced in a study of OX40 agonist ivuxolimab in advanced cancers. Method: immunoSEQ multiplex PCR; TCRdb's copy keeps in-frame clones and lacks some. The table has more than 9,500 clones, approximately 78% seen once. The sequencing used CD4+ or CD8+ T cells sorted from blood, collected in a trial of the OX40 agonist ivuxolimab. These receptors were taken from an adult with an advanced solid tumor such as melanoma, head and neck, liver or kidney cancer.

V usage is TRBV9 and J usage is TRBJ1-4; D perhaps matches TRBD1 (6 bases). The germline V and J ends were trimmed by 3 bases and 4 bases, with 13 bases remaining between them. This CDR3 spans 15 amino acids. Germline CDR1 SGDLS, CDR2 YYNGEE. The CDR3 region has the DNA TGTGCCAGCAGCGACAGGGACGGAATTAATGAAAAACTGTTTTTT. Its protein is CASSDRDGINEKLFF.

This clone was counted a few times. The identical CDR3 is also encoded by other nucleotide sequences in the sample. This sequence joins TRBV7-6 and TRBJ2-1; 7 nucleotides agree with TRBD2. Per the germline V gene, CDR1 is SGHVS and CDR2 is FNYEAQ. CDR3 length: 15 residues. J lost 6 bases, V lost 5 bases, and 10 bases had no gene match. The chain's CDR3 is CASSPLGRSGNEQFF. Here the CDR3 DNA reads TGTGCCAGCAGCCCCCTCGGGAGGAGCGGCAATGAGCAGTTCTTC.

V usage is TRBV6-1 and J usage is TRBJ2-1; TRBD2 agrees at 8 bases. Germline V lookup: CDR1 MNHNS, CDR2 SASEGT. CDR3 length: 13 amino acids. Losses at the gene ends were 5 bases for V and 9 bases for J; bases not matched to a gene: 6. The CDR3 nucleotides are TGTGCCAGCAGTCGGACTAGCTGGGTTGAGCAGTTCTTC. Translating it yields CASSRTSWVEQFF.

The CDR3 region is CASIPGPNIHEQYF. The CDR3 DNA reads TGCGCCAGCATTCCAGGGCCTAATATCCACGAGCAGTACTTC. This chain connects TRBV10-1 to TRBJ2-7, with D tentatively TRBD1 (5 bases). The CDR3 covers 14 residues. The V end was cut by 7 bases, the J end by 5 bases, with 18 bases between. CDR1 is WNHNN and CDR2 is SYGVQD in the germline V gene (reference sequence).

As DNA, the CDR3 is TGTGCCAGCAGCTTAGTGGGGGATCTCTACGAGCAGTACTTC. It is translated as CASSLVGDLYEQYF. The genes are TRBV7-2 and TRBJ2-7, with D perhaps assigned TRBD1 or TRBD2 (5 bases each). The CDR3 sequence is 14 residues long. CDR1 and CDR2 from the germline V gene are SGHTA and FQGNSA. V lost 1 base and J 3 bases, leaving 10 bases between the germline ends.

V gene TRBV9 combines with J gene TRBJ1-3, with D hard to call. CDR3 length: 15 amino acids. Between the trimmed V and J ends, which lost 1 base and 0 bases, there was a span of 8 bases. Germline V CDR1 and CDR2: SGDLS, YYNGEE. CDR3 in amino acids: CASSVSSSSGNTIYF. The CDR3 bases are TGTGCCAGCAGCGTATCCAGCAGCTCTGGAAACACCATATATTTT.

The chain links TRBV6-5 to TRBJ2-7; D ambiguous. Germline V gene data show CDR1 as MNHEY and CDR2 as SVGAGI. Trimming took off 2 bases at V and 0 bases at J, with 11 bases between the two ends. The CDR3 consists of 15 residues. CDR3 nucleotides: TGTGCCAGCAGTTACAACACCAGGCCCTCCTACGAGCAGTACTTC. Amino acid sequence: CASSYNTRPSYEQYF.